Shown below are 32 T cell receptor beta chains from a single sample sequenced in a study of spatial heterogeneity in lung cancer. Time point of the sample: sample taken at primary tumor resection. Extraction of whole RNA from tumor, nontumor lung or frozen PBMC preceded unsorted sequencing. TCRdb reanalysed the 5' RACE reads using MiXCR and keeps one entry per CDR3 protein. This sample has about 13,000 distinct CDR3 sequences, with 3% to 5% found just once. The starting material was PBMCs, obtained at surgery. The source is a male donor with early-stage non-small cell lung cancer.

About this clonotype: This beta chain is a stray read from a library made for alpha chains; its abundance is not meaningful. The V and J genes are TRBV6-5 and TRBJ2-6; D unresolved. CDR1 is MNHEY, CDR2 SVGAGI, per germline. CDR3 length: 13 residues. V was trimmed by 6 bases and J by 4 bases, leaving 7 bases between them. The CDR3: CASREFGANVLTF. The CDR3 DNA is TGTGCCAGCAGGGAATTCGGGGCCAACGTCCTGACTTTC.

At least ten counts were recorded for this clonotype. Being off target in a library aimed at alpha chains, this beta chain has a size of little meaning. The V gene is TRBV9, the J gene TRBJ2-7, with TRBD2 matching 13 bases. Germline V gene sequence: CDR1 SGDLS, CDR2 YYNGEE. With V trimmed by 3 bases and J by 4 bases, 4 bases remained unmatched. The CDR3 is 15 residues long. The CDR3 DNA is TGTGCCAGCAGCGCAGGACTAGCGGGAGATTACGAGCAGTACTTC. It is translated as CASSAGLAGDYEQYF.

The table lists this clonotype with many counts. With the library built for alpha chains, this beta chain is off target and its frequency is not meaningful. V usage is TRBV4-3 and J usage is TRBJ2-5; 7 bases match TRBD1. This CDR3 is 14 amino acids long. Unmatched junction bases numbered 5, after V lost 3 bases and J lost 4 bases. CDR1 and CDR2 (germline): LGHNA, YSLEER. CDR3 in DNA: TGCGCCAGCAGCCAGGGACAGCCCCCAGAGACCCAGTACTTC. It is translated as CASSQGQPPETQYF.

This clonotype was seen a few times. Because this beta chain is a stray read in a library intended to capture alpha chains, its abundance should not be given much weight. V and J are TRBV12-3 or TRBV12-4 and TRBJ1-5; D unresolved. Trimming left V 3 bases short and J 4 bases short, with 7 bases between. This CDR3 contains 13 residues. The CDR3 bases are TGTGCCAGCAGTTTTGGGATAAATCAGCCCCAGCATTTT. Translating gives CASSFGINQPQHF.

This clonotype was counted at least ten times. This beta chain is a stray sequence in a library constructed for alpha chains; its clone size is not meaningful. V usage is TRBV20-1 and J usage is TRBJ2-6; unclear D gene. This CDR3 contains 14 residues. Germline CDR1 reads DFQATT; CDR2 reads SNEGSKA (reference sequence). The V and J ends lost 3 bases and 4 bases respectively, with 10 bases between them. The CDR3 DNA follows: TGCAGTGCTAGTCAAGGAGCCGGGGCCAACGTCCTGACTTTC. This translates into CSASQGAGANVLTF.

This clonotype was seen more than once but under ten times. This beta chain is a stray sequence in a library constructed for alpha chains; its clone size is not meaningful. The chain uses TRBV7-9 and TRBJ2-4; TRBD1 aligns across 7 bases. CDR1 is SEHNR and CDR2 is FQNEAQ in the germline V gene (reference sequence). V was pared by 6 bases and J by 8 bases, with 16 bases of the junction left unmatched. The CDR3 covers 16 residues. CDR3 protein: CASSPHPRQGGDIQYF. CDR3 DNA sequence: TGTGCCAGCAGTCCACACCCACGACAGGGTGGGGACATTCAGTACTTC.

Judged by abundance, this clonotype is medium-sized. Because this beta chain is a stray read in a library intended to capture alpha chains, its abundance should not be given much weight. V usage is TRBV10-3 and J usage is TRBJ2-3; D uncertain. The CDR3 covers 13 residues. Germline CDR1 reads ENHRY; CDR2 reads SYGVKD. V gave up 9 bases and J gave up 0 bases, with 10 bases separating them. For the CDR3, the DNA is TGTGCCATGGCTCCCGACAGCACAGATACGCAGTATTTT. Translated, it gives CAMAPDSTDTQYF.

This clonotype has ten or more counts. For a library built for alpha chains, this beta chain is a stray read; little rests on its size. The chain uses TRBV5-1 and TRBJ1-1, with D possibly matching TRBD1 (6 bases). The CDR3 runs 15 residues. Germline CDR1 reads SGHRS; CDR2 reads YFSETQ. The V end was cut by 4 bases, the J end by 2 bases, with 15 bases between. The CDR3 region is CASSPYRESNTEAFF. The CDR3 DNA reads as TGCGCCAGCAGCCCTTACAGGGAAAGTAACACTGAAGCTTTCTTT.

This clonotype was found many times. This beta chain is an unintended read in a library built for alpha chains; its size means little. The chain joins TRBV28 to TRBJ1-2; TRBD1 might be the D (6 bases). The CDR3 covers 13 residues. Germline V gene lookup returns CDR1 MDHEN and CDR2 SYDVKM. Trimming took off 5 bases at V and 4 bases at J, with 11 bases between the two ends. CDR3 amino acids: CASSATGPYGYTF. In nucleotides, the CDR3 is TGTGCCAGCAGTGCAACAGGGCCCTATGGCTACACCTTC.

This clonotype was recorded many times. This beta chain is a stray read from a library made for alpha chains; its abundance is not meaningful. The CDR3 region is CASSVEWYSPLHF. The CDR3 coding sequence is TGTGCCAGCAGCGTAGAATGGTATTCACCCCTCCACTTT. The chain has TRBV9 and TRBJ1-6; no clear D gene. Looked up from germline, CDR1 is SGDLS and CDR2 is YYNGEE. This CDR3 region has 13 residues. The V gene lost 0 bases and the J gene lost 8 bases, with 6 bases spanning the gap.

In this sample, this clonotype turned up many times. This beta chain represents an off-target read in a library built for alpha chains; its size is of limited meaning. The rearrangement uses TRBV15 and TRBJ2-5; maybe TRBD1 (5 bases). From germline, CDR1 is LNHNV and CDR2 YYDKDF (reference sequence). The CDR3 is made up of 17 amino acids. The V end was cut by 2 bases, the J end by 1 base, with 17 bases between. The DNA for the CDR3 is TGTGCCACCAGCAGAACCCAGGGCCGAAACATCCAAGAGACCCAGTACTTC. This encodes CATSRTQGRNIQETQYF.

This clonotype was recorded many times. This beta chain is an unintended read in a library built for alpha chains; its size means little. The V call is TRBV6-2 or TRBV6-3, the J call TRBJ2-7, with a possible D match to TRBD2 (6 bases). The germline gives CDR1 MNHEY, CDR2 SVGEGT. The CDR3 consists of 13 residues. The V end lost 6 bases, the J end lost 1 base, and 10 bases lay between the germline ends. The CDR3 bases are TGTGCCAGCAGCCGACTAGGGTCCTACGAGCAGTACTTC. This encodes CASSRLGSYEQYF.

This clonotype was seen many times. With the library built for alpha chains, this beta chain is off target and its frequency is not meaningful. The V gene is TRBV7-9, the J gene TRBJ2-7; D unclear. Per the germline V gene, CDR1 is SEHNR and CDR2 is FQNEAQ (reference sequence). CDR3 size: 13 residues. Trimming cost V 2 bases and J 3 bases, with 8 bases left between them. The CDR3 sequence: CASSLSTNYEQYF. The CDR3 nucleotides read TGTGCCAGCAGCTTAAGTACCAACTACGAGCAGTACTTC.

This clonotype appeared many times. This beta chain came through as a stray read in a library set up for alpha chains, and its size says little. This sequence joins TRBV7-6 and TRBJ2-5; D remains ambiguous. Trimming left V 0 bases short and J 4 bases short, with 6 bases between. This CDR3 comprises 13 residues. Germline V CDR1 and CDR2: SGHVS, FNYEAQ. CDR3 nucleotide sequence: TGTGCCAGCAGCTTAGCGATGCGAGAGACCCAGTACTTC. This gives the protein CASSLAMRETQYF.

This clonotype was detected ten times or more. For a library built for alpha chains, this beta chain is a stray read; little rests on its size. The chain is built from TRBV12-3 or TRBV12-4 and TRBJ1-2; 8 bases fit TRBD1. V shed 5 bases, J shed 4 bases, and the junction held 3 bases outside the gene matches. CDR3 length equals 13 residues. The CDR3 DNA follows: TGTGCCAGCAGTCCCAGGGGGCCCTATGGCTACACCTTC. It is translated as CASSPRGPYGYTF.

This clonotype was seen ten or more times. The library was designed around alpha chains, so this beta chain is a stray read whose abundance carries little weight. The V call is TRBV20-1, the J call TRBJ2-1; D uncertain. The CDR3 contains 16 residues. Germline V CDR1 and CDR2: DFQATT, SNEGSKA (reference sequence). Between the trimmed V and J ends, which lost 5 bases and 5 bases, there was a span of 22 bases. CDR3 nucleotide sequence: TGCAGTGCTCTCCAAAGGCCCCTAGTATCGAACAATGAGCAGTTCTTC. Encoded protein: CSALQRPLVSNNEQFF.

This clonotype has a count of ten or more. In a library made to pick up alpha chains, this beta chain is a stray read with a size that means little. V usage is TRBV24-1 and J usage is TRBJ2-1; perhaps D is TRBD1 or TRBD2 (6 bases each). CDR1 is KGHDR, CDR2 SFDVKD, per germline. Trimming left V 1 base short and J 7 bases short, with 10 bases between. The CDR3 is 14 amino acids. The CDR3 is CATSDFVGGNEQFF. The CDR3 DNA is TGTGCCACCAGTGATTTTGTAGGGGGGAATGAGCAGTTCTTC.

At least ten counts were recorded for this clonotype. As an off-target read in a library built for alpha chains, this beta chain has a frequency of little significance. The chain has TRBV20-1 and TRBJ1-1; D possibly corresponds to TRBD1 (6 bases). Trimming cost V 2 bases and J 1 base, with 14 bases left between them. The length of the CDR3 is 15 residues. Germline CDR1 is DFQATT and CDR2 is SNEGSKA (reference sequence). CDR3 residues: CSARRRGRGNTEAFF. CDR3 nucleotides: TGCAGTGCTAGACGCCGTGGCAGGGGGAACACTGAAGCTTTCTTT.

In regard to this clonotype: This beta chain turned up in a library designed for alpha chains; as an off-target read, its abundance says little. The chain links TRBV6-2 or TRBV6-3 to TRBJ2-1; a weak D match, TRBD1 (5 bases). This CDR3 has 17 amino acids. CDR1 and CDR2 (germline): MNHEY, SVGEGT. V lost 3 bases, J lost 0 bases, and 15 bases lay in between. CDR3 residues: CASSYVWGLSSYNEQFF. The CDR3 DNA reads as TGTGCCAGCAGTTATGTTTGGGGCCTTAGCTCCTACAATGAGCAGTTCTTC.

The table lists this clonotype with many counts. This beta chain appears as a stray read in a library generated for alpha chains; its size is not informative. For the CDR3, the DNA is TGTGCCAGCAGACGACAGACCGGGGGCGGATACGAGCAGTACTTC. Its protein product is CASRRQTGGGYEQYF. This sequence joins TRBV27 and TRBJ2-7; either TRBD1 or TRBD2 may supply D (6 bases each). CDR3 length: 15 residues. CDR1 and CDR2 (germline): MNHEY, SMNVEV (reference sequence). Trimming removed 6 bases at V and 4 bases at J, with 19 bases between.

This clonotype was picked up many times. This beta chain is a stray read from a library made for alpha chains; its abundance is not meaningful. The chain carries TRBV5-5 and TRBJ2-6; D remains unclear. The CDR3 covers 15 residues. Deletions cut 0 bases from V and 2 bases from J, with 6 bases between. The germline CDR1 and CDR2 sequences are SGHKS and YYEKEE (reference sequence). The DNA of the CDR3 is TGTGCCAGCAGCTTGGACGGCCCTGGGGCCAACGTCCTGACTTTC. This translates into CASSLDGPGANVLTF.

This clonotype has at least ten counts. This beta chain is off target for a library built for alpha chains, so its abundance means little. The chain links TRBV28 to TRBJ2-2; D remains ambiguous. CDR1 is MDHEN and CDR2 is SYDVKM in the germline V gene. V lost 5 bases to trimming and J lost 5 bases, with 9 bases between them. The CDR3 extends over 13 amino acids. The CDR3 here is CASSPGRTGELFF. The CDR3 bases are TGTGCCAGCAGTCCCGGACGGACCGGGGAGCTGTTTTTT.

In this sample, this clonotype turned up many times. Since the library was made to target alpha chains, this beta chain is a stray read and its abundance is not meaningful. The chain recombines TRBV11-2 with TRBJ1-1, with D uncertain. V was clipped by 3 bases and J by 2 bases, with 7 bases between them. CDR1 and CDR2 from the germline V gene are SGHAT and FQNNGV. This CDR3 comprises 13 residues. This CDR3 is CASSFTGNTEAFF. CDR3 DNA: TGTGCCAGCAGCTTTACGGGTAACACTGAAGCTTTCTTT.

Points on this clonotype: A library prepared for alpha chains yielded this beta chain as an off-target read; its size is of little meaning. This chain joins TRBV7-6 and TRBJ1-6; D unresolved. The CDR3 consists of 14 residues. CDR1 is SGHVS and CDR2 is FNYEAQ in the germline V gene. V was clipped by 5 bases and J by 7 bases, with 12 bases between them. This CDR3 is CASSENVGNSPLHF. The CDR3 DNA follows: TGTGCCAGCAGCGAAAACGTAGGGAATTCACCCCTCCACTTT.

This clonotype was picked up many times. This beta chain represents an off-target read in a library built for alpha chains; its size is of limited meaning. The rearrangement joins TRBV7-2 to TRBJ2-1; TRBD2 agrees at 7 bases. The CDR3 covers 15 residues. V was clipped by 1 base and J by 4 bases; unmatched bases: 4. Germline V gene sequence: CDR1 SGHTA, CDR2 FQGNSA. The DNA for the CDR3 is TGTGCCAGCAGCTTAGATCTAGCGGCATACAATGAGCAGTTCTTC. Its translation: CASSLDLAAYNEQFF. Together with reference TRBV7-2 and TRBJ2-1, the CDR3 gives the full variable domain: GAGVSQSPSNKVTEKGKDVELRCDPISGHTALYWYRQSLGQGLEFLIYFQGNSAPDKSGLPSDRFSAERTGGSVSTLTIQRTQQEDSAVYLCASSLDLAAYNEQFFGPGTRLTVL.

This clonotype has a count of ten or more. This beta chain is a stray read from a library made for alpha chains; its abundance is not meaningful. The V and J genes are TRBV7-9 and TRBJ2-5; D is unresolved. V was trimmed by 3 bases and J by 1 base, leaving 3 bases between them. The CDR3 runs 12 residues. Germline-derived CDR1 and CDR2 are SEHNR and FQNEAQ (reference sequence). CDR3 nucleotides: TGTGCCAGCAGCTTCAGCCAAGAGACCCAGTACTTC. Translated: CASSFSQETQYF.

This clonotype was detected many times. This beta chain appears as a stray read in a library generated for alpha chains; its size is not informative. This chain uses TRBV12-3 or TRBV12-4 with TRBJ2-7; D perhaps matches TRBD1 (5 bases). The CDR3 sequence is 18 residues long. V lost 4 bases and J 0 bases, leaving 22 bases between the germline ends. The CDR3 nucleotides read TGTGCCAGCAGTTCTAGGGGTAGGGGAAGAGATAGCTCCTACGAGCAGTACTTC. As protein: CASSSRGRGRDSSYEQYF.

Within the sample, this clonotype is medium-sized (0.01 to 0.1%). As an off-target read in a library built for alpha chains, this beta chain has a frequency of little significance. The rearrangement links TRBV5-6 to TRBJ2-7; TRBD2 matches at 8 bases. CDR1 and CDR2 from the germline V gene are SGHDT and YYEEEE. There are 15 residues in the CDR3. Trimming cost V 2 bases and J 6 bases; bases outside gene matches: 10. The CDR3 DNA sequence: TGTGCCAGCAGCTTCGGACTAGCTACCCTCGGCGAGCAGTACTTC. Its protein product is CASSFGLATLGEQYF.

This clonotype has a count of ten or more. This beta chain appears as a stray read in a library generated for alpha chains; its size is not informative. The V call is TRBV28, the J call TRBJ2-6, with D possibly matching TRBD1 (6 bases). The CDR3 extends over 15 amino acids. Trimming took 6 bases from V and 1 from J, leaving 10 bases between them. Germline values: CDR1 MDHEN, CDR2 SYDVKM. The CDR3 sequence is CASRKTGSGANVLTF. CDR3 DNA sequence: TGTGCCAGCAGAAAGACAGGTTCTGGGGCCAACGTCCTGACTTTC.

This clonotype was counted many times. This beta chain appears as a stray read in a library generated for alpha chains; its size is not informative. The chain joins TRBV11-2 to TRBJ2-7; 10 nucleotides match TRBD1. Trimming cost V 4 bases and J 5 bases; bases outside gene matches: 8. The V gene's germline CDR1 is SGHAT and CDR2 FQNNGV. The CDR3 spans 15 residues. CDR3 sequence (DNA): TGTGCCAGCAGCTCGCCCGGGACAGGGGAACACGAGCAGTACTTC. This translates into CASSSPGTGEHEQYF.

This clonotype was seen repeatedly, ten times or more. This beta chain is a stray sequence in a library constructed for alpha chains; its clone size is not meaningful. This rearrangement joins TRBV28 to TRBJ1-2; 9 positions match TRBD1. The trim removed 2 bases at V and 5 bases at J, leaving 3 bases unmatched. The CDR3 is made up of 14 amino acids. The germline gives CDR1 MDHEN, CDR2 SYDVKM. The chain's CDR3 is CASSLAGQGYGYTF. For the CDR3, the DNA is TGTGCCAGCAGTTTAGCCGGACAGGGGTATGGCTACACCTTC.

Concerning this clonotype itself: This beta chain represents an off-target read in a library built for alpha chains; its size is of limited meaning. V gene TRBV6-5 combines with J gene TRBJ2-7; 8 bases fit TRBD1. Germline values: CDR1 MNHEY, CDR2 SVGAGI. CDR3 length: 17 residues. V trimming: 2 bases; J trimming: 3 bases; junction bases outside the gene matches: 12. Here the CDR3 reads CASSYAAPGTGHYEQYF. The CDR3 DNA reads TGTGCCAGCAGTTACGCCGCCCCCGGGACAGGACACTACGAGCAGTACTTC.